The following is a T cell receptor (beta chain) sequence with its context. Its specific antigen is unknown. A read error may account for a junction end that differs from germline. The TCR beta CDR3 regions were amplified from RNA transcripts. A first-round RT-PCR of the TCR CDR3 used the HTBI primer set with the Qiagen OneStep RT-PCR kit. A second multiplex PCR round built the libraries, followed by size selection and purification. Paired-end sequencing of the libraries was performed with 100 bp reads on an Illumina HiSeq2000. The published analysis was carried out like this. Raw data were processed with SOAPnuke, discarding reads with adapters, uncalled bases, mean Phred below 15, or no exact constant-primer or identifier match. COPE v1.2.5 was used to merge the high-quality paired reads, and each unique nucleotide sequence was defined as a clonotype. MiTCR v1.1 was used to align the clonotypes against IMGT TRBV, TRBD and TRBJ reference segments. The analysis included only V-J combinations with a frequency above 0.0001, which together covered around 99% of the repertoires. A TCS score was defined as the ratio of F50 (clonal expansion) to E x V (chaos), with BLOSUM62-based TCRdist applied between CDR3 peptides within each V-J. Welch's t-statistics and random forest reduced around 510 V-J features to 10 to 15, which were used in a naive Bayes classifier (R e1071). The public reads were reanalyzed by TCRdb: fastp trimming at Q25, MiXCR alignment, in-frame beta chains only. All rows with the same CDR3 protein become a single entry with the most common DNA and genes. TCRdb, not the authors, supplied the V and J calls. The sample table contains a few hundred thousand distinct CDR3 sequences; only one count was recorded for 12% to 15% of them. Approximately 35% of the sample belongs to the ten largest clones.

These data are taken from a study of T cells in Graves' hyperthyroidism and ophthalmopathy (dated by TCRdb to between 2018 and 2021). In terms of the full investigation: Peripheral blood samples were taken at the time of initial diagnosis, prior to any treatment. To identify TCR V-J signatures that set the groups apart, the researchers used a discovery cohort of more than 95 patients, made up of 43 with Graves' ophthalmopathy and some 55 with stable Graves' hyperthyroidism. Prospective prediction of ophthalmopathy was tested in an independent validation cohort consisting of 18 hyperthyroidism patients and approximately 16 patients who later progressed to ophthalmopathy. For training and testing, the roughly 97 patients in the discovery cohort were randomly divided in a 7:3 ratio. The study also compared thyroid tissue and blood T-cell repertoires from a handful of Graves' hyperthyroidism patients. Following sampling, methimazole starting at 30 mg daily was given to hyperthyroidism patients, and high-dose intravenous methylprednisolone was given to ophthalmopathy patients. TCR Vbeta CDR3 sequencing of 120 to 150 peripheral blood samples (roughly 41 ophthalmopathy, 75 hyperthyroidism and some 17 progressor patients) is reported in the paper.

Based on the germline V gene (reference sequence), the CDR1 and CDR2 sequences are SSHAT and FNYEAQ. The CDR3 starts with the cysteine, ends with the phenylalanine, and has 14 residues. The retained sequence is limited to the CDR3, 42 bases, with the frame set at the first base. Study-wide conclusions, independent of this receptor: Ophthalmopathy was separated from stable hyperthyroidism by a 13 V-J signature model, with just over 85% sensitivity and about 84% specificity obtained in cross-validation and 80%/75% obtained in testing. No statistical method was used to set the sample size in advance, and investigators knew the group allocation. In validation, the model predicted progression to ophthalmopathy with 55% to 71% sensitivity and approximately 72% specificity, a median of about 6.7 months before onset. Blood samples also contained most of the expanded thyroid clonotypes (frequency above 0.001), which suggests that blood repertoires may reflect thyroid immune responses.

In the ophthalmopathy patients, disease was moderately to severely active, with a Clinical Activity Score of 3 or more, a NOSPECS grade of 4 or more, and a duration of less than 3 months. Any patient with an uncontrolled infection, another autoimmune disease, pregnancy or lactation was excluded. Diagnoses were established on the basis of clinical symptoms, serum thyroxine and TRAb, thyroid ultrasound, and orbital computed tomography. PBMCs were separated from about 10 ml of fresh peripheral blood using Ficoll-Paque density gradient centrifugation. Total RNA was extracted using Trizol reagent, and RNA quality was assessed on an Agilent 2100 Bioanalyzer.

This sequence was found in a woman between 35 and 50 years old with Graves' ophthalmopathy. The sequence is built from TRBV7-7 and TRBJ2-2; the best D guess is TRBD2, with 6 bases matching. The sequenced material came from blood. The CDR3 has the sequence CASRPGGNTGELFF. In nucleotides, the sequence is TGTGCTAGCAGGCCCGGGGGTAACACCGGGGAGCTGTTTTTT. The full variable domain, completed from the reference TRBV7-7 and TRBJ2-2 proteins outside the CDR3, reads GAGVSQSPRYKVTKRGQDVTLRCDPISSHATLYWYQQALGQGPEFLTYFNYEAQPDKSGLPSDRFSAERPEGSISTLTIQRTEQRDSAMYRCASRPGGNTGELFFGEGSRLTVL.